The 19 T cell receptor beta chains below were found in one sample sequenced in a study of T-cell memory formation after mild COVID-19. TCRdb reprocessed the 5' RACE reads via MiXCR and lists one record per CDR3 protein. The sample records approximately 46,000 distinct CDR3 sequences, 12% being singletons. The sequenced sample consisted of PBMCs or a T cell subset sorted from them (not recorded which). All receptors derive from a young man who had mild COVID-19 (a few samples of this study predate the infection). Cell type and time point are not known.

The chain employs TRBV5-4 and TRBJ2-7; no clear D. The CDR3 is 13 amino acids. V dropped 3 bases and J dropped 3 bases, with 10 bases sitting between them. Per germline, CDR1 SGHNT and CDR2 YYREEE (reference sequence). The CDR3 sequence is CASSSEASYEQYV. In DNA, the CDR3 is TGTGCCAGCAGCTCTGAGGCTAGCTACGAGCAGTACGTC.

The chain carries TRBV12-3 or TRBV12-4 and TRBJ1-3; the D is unclear. There are 14 residues in the CDR3. V was cut by 5 bases and J by 2 bases, with 10 bases left in between. The CDR3 spells CASSQNRAGNTIYF. In DNA, the CDR3 is TGTGCCAGCAGTCAGAACAGAGCTGGAAACACCATATATTTT.

The table lists this clonotype with a few counts. This rearrangement joins TRBV5-1 to TRBJ1-5; D is unclear. This CDR3 spans 14 amino acids. V was shortened by 7 bases and J by 0 bases, with 11 bases between the two germline ends. Germline V lookup: CDR1 SGHRS, CDR2 YFSETQ. The CDR3 DNA follows: TGCGCCAGCTCTCCAGGCCATAGCAATCAGCCCCAGCATTTT. It is translated as CASSPGHSNQPQHF.

The chain is built from TRBV12-5 and TRBJ1-6; D ambiguous. The CDR3 has 16 residues. V was clipped by 6 bases and J by 0 bases, with 12 bases between them. The germline V gene encodes CDR1 LGHNT and CDR2 FRNRAP. In nucleotides, the CDR3 is TGTGCTAGTGGCGACTCGGGGAGCTCCTATAATTCACCCCTCCACTTT. Protein product: CASGDSGSSYNSPLHF.

V and J are TRBV7-9 and TRBJ1-1, with D perhaps matching TRBD1 (5 bases). Germline V CDR1 and CDR2: SEHNR, FQNEAQ (reference sequence). Trimming left V 5 bases short and J 5 bases short, with 12 bases between. CDR3 length equals 13 residues. Here the CDR3 reads CASSLSGFTEAFF. For the CDR3, the DNA is TGTGCCAGCAGCCTATCAGGGTTTACTGAAGCTTTCTTT.

The genes are TRBV7-3 and TRBJ2-5; D not certain. This CDR3 spans 14 amino acids. The germline V and J ends were trimmed by 5 bases and 5 bases, with 15 bases remaining between them. Germline V gives CDR1 SGHTA, CDR2 FQGTGA. The CDR3 DNA follows: TGTGCCAGCAGCCCGGACGGAAGTTGGGAGACCCAGTACTTC. This encodes CASSPDGSWETQYF.

V gene TRBV7-9 combines with J gene TRBJ2-7; maybe TRBD1 (5 bases). Trimming removed 8 bases from V and 4 bases from J, with 9 bases in between. The CDR3 has 11 amino acids. Germline V gene data show CDR1 as SEHNR and CDR2 as FQNEAQ (reference sequence). CDR3 sequence reads: CASSREYEQYF. CDR3 nucleotide sequence: TGTGCCAGCTCCAGGGAATACGAGCAGTACTTC.

A few counts support this clonotype. J is TRBJ2-7 and V is TRBV28, with 9 bases that match TRBD1. The CDR3 is 15 residues long. Looked up from germline, CDR1 is MDHEN and CDR2 is SYDVKM. V lost 6 bases and J lost 3; bases outside the gene matches: 9. Here the CDR3 DNA reads TGTGCCAGCAGCATCCCGGGACAGGGTTTCTACGAGCAGTACGTC. Translated, it gives CASSIPGQGFYEQYV.

This clonotype was seen a few times. The genes are TRBV5-1 and TRBJ1-2; TRBD1 matches at 7 bases. Germline trimming cut 0 bases from V and 7 bases from J; bases unmatched to any gene: 0. Per the germline V gene, CDR1 is SGHRS and CDR2 is YFSETQ. The CDR3 is 12 residues long. The CDR3, as DNA: TGCGCCAGCAGCTTGGACAGGGGTGGCTACACCTTC. Its protein is CASSLDRGGYTF. The whole variable domain, remainder taken from reference TRBV5-1 and TRBJ1-2, is KAGVTQTPRYLIKTRGQQVTLSCSPISGHRSVSWYQQTPGQGLQFLFEYFSETQRNKGNFPGRFSGRQFSNSRSEMNVSTLELGDSALYLCASSLDRGGYTFGSGTRLTVV.

The chain carries TRBV27 and TRBJ2-4; D unresolved. Germline CDR1 reads MNHEY; CDR2 reads SMNVEV (reference sequence). The V end lost 5 bases, the J end lost 0 bases, and 11 bases lay between the germline ends. This CDR3 contains 15 residues. The CDR3 here is CASSPGPSAKNIQYF. Written as DNA, the CDR3 is TGTGCCAGCAGTCCCGGCCCCTCAGCCAAAAACATTCAGTACTTC.

The gene calls are TRBV7-2 and TRBJ2-1; D is possibly TRBD2 (6 bases). Trimming pared 2 bases from V and 0 bases from J, leaving 14 bases between. CDR3 length equals 17 residues. CDR1 is SGHTA, CDR2 FQGNSA, per germline. CDR3 protein: CASSLSFSGSSYNEQFF. CDR3 nucleotide sequence: TGTGCCAGCAGCTTAAGTTTTAGCGGAAGCTCCTACAATGAGCAGTTCTTC.

This clonotype was observed a handful of times. The chain couples TRBV11-2 to TRBJ2-7; tentatively, D is TRBD2 (6 bases). The CDR3 consists of 14 residues. CDR1 SGHAT and CDR2 FQNNGV come from the germline V gene. The CDR3 coding sequence is TGTGCCAGCAGTTTAGACGGGACCGGGGGCGAGCAGTACGTC. It yields the protein CASSLDGTGGEQYV.

This clonotype was observed a few times. The chain couples TRBV20-1 to TRBJ2-7, with TRBD2 matching over 10 bases. This CDR3 spans 12 amino acids. Trimming at V came to 5 bases and at J to 5 bases, leaving 3 bases not matched to a gene. Germline CDR1 DFQATT, CDR2 SNEGSKA (reference sequence). CDR3 in DNA: TGCAGTGCTCCTCTAGCGGGGGACGAGCAGTACTTC. Translation: CSAPLAGDEQYF.

In its sample, this clonotype was seen a few times. In DNA form, the CDR3 reads TGTGCCAGCAGTTGGGACAGGGGGCGTAATTCACCCCTCCACTTT. Its translation is CASSWDRGRNSPLHF. This chain joins TRBV27 and TRBJ1-6; 12 bases agree with TRBD1. Germline CDR1 reads MNHEY; CDR2 reads SMNVEV (reference sequence). V gave up 4 bases and J gave up 6 bases; unmatched junction bases: 1. This CDR3 spans 15 amino acids.

This sequence joins TRBV5-1 and TRBJ2-2; the D call may be TRBD1 or TRBD2 (6 bases each). From germline, CDR1 is SGHRS and CDR2 YFSETQ. The CDR3 runs 15 residues. Between the trimmed V and J ends, which lost 4 bases and 8 bases, there was a span of 18 bases. The CDR3 DNA follows: TGCGCCAGCAGCCGGGGGCCCCCCTTGGGTGGGGAGCTGTTTTTT. It yields the protein CASSRGPPLGGELFF. The full variable domain, with the rest looked up from reference TRBV5-1 and TRBJ2-2, is KAGVTQTPRYLIKTRGQQVTLSCSPISGHRSVSWYQQTPGQGLQFLFEYFSETQRNKGNFPGRFSGRQFSNSRSEMNVSTLELGDSALYLCASSRGPPLGGELFFGEGSRLTVL.

The sample holds a few counts of this clonotype. One end of the junction does not line up with germline, which may come from a read error. The chain couples TRBV6-2 or TRBV6-3 to TRBJ2-5, with 9 positions matching TRBD1. The CDR3 spans 13 residues. Germline CDR1 MNHEY, CDR2 SVGEGT. CDR3 nucleotides: TGTTCCAGCAGCCGGGACAGGGACGAGACCCAGTACTTC. Its protein product is CSSSRDRDETQYF.

This clonotype was seen many times. The chain joins TRBV7-8 to TRBJ1-5, with D uncertain. This CDR3 is 14 amino acids long. V was trimmed by 4 bases and J by 4 bases, leaving 11 bases between them. Germline CDR1 is SGHVS and CDR2 is FQNEAQ. CDR3 loop: CASSSAGGNQPQHF. In nucleotides, the CDR3 is TGTGCCAGCAGCTCGGCGGGTGGGAATCAGCCCCAGCATTTT.

This clonotype was observed at least ten times. V usage is TRBV6-5 and J usage is TRBJ2-5, with 9 bases lining up with TRBD2. The V segment lost 6 bases and the J segment 7 bases; nucleotides outside the gene matches: 9. Germline V gene data show CDR1 as MNHEY and CDR2 as SVGAGI. CDR3 length: 14 amino acids. The chain's CDR3 is CASSPGLAHRTQYF. For the CDR3, the DNA is TGTGCCAGCAGCCCGGGACTAGCCCACCGGACCCAGTACTTC.

This clonotype was seen only a few times. J is TRBJ2-7 and V is TRBV20-1, with D possibly TRBD2 on 6 matching bases. V was trimmed by 1 base and J by 6 bases, leaving 19 bases between them. This CDR3 is built from 15 residues. Germline V gene data show CDR1 as DFQATT and CDR2 as SNEGSKA (reference sequence). The CDR3 loop is CSARAGDLNLGEQYF. CDR3 DNA sequence: TGCAGTGCTAGAGCGGGAGACTTAAATCTAGGCGAGCAGTACTTC.